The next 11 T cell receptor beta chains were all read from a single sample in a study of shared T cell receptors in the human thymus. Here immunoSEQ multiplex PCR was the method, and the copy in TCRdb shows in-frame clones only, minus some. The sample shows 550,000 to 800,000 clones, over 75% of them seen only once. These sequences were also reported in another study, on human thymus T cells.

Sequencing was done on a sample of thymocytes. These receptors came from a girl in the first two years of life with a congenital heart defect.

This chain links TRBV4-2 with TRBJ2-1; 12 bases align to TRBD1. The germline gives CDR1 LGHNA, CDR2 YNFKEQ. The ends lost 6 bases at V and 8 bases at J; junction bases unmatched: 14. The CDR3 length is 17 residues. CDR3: CASSHETGDRGLDEQFF. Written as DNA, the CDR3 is TGTGCCAGCAGTCATGAAACGGGGGACAGGGGGCTCGATGAGCAGTTCTTC.

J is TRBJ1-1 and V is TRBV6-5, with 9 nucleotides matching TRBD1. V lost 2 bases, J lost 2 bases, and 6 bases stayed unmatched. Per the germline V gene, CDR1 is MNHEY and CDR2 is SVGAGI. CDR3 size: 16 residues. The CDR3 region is CASSYGQGLGNTEAFF. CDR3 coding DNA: TGTGCCAGCAGTTACGGACAGGGGTTAGGAAACACTGAAGCTTTCTTT.

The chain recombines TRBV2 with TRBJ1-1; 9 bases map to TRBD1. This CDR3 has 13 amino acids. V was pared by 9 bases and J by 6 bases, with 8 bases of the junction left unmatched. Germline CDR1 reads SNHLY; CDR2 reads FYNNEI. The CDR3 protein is CASVQGARPEAFF. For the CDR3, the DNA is TGTGCCAGTGTACAGGGGGCCCGCCCTGAAGCTTTCTTT.

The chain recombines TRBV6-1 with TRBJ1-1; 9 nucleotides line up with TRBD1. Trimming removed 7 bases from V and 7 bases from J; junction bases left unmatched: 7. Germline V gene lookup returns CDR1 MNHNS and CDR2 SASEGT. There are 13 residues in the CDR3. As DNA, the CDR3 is TGTGCCAGCAAGACGGGACAGGGAATTGAAGCTTTCTTT. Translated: CASKTGQGIEAFF.

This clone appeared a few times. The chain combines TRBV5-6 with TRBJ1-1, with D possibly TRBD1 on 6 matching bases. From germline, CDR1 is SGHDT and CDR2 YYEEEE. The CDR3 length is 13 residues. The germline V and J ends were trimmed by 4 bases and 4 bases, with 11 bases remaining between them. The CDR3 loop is CASSHQGPTEAFF. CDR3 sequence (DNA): TGTGCCAGCAGCCATCAGGGGCCCACTGAAGCTTTCTTT.

The CDR3 DNA reads TGTGCCAGCAGCTTGCGGGGGTCTCACTACAATGAGCAGTTCTTC. It encodes CASSLRGSHYNEQFF. The chain combines TRBV13 with TRBJ2-1, with 7 bases identical to TRBD2. V lost 3 bases to trimming and J lost 3 bases; unmatched junction nucleotides: 5. This CDR3 contains 15 residues. CDR1 is PRHDT, CDR2 FYEKMQ, per germline (reference sequence).

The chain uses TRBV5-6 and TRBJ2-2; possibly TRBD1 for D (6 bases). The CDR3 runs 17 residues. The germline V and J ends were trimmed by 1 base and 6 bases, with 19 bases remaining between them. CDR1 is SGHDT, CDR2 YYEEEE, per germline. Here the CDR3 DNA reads TGTGCCAGCAGCTTGTGCCCCGAACAGGGTCCAGCCGGGGAGCTGTTTTTT. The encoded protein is CASSLCPEQGPAGELFF.

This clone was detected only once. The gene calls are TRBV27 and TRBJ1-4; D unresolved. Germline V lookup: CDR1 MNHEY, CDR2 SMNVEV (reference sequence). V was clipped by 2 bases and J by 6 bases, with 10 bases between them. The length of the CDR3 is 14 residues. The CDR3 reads CASSLRGVDEKLFF. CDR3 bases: TGTGCCAGCAGTTTAAGAGGCGTAGATGAAAAACTGTTTTTT. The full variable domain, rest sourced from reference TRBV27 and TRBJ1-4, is EAQVTQNPRYLITVTGKKLTVTCSQNMNHEYMSWYRQDPGLGLRQIYYSMNVEVTDKGDVPEGYKVSRKEKRNFPLILESPSPNQTSLYFCASSLRGVDEKLFFGSGTQLSVL.

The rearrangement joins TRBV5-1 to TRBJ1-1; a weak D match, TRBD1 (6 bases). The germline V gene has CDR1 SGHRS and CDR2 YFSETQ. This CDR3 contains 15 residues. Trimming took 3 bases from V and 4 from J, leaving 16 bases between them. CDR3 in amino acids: CASSSGGPRTTEAFF. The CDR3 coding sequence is TGCGCCAGCAGCTCGGGGGGGCCCCGGACCACTGAAGCTTTCTTT.

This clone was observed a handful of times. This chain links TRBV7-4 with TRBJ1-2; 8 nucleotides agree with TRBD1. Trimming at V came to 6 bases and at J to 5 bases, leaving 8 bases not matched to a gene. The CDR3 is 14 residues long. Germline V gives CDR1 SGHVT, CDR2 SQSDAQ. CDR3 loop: CASSNRGVRYGYTF. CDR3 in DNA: TGTGCCAGCAGTAACAGGGGGGTTCGATATGGCTACACCTTC. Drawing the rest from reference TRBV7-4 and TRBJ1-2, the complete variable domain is GAGVSQSPRYKVAKRGRDVALRCDSISGHVTLYWYRQTLGQGSEVLTYSQSDAQRDKSGRPSGRFSAERPERSVSTLKIQRTEQGDSAVYLCASSNRGVRYGYTFGSGTRLTVV.

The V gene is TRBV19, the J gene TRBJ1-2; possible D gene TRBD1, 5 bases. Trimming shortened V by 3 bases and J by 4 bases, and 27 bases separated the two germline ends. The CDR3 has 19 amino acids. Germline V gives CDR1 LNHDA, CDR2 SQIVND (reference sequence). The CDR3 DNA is TGTGCCAGTAGTATTGGAGGGATGGTCGGGGCAGGTCTTATCTATGGCTACACCTTC. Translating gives CASSIGGMVGAGLIYGYTF.